A selection of T cell receptor beta chains follows, all from one sample in a study of T cells in Graves' hyperthyroidism and ophthalmopathy. Via MiXCR, TCRdb re-called the multiplex PCR reads, giving one row per CDR3 protein. The table has 750,000 to 950,000 distinct CDR3 sequences, around 38% seen once. Sequencing input: blood. The receptors stem from a man aged 18-30 years with Graves' hyperthyroidism. Both conserved end residues are part of each CDR3.

CDR3 protein | J gene | V gene
CSVGRGSPLHF | TRBJ1-6 | TRBV29-1
CASSYSIAGHETQYF | TRBJ2-5 | TRBV2
CASINPDRGTDGYTF | TRBJ1-2 | TRBV4-1
CASSIIEYSNQPQHF | TRBJ1-5 | TRBV19
CASSQELSGAYEQYF | TRBJ2-7 | TRBV7-8
CASSWTGGDYGYTF | TRBJ1-2 | TRBV7-9
CAISEEGAETQHF | TRBJ1-5 | TRBV10-3
CASSPIGREETQYF | TRBJ2-5 | TRBV12-3/TRBV12-4
CSVSSGSDEQYF | TRBJ2-7 | TRBV29-1
CASSPSDIFNYGYTF | TRBJ1-2 | TRBV7-8
CAISESIGGGYEQYF | TRBJ2-7 | TRBV10-3
CAISVSGGSEQFF | TRBJ2-2 | TRBV10-3
CASSPEWANTGELFF | TRBJ2-2 | TRBV2
CASSLRASTSNEKLFF | TRBJ1-4 | TRBV7-2
CASSNRQGVATGELFF | TRBJ2-2 | TRBV7-3
CASMDRVGEQYF | TRBJ2-7 | TRBV19
CASSLGLSRTGELFF | TRBJ2-2 | TRBV7-8
CASSATLSSSGNTIYF | TRBJ1-3 | TRBV9
CASGEGFYEKLFF | TRBJ1-4 | TRBV10-3
CASSQEQGRYDQPQHF | TRBJ1-5 | TRBV4-2
CDCNGGPPEQYF | TRBJ2-7 | TRBV2
CASSLGFNTGELFF | TRBJ2-2 | TRBV19
CARPANYGYTF | TRBJ1-2 | TRBV5-1
CATSDLPVAGRSNTGELFF | TRBJ2-2 | TRBV24-1
CATSDLLAGTQYF | TRBJ2-5 | TRBV24-1
CASSVGGIETQYF | TRBJ2-5 | TRBV9
CASSVETGPNSPLHF | TRBJ1-6 | TRBV9
CSVWTGGNYGYTF | TRBJ1-2 | TRBV20-1
CASSAPDRAVREQYF | TRBJ2-7 | TRBV7-2
CASSPLSGQNTEAFF | TRBJ1-1 | TRBV6-5
CASSLGAGSSSYEQYF | TRBJ2-7 | TRBV2
CASSLGGQRGGETQYF | TRBJ2-5 | TRBV7-8
CASSRTRQTTEAFF | TRBJ1-1 | TRBV7-2
CASSEAGVGNTEAFF | TRBJ1-1 | TRBV2
CASSAGVLNEQYF | TRBJ2-7 | TRBV12-3/TRBV12-4
CASSRMGGNYGYTIYF | TRBJ1-3 | TRBV6-1
CASSFTDFAEAFF | TRBJ1-1 | TRBV7-6
CATSSGGVTGELFF | TRBJ2-2 | TRBV15
CSDLQGETQYF | TRBJ2-5 | TRBV29-1
CASSLGGWGSPLHF | TRBJ1-6 | TRBV5-8
CSARDDRVRDTEAFF | TRBJ1-1 | TRBV20-1